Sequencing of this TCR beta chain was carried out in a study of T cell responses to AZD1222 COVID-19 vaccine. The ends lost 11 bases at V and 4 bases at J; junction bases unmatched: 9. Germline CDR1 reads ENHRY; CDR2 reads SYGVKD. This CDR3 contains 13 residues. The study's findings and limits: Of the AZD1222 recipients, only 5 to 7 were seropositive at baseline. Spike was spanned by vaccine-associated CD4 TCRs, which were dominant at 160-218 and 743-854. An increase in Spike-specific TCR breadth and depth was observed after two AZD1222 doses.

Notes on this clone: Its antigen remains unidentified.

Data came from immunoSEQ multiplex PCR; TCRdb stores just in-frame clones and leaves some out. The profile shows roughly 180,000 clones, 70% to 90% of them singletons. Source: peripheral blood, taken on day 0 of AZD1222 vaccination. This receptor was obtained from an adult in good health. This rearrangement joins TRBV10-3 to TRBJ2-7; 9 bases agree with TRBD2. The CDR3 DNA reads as TGTGCCGCGGCGGCGGGAGGGCCTTACGAGCAGTACTTC. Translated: CAAAAGGPYEQYF.